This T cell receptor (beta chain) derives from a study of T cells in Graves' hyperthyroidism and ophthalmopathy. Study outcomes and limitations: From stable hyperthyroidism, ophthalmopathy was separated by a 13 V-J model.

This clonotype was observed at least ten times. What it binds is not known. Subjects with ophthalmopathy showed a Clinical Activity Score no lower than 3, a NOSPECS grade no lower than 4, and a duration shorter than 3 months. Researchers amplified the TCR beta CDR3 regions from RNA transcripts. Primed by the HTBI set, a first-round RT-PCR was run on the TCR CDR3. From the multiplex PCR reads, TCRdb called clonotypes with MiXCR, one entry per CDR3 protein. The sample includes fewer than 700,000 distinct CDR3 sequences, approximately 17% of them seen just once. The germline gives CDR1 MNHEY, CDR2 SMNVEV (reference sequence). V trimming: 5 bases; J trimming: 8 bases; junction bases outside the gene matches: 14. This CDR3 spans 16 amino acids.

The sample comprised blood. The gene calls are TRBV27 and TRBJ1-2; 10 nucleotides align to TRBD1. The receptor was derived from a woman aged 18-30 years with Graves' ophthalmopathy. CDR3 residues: CASSPLWTGGGQGYTF. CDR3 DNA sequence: TGTGCCAGCAGTCCACTCTGGACAGGGGGAGGGCAAGGCTACACCTTC.